Following are 14 T cell receptor beta chains from one sample sequenced in a study of cytomegalovirus exposure and HLA in healthy donors. This PCR relied on a set of 60 Vbeta primers and 13 Jbeta primers. Assay used: immunoSEQ multiplex PCR; TCRdb lists only in-frame clones, some missing. The sample lists 40,000 to 60,000 clones; more than 65% were seen once. The sequencing input was PBMCs. The source of these receptors is a woman between 50 and 59 years old in good health and CMV-seronegative.

J is TRBJ1-2 and V is TRBV6-1; D remains ambiguous. Trimming removed 1 base from V and 4 bases from J, with 13 bases in between. CDR3 size: 15 residues. CDR1 is MNHNS, CDR2 SASEGT, per germline. The DNA for the CDR3 is TGTGCCAGCAGTGAAGGCCCCCTAGGAGGCTATGGCTACACCTTC. This encodes CASSEGPLGGYGYTF.

Only a few counts were recorded for this clone. The chain uses TRBV2 and TRBJ1-5, with 7 bases identical to TRBD1. CDR1 is SNHLY, CDR2 FYNNEI, per germline. V dropped 5 bases and J dropped 6; count of bases not matched to a gene: 4. The CDR3 length is 13 residues. CDR3 coding DNA: TGTGCCAGCAGTACAGGGGTGGGTCAGCCCCAGCATTTT. Translated: CASSTGVGQPQHF.

The chain joins TRBV5-1 to TRBJ2-5, with 13 bases aligning to TRBD2. The CDR3 consists of 16 residues. Germline CDR1 is SGHRS and CDR2 is YFSETQ. The V and J ends lost 3 bases and 5 bases, in that order; junction bases with no gene match: 7. The CDR3 bases are TGCGCCAGCAGCTCAGGGACTAGCGGGGCGGGGGAGACCCAGTACTTC. Protein: CASSSGTSGAGETQYF.

The chain couples TRBV6-5 to TRBJ1-5, with D possibly matching TRBD1 (6 bases). Trimming cost V 6 bases and J 4 bases, with 10 bases left between them. From germline, CDR1 is MNHEY and CDR2 SVGAGI. The CDR3 totals 13 residues. The CDR3 spells CASRVGQNQPQHF. DNA for the CDR3: TGTGCCAGCAGAGTCGGACAGAATCAGCCCCAGCATTTT.

A few counts support this clone. The rearrangement uses TRBV10-1 and TRBJ2-7; 9 bases align to TRBD1. Germline CDR1 WNHNN, CDR2 SYGVQD (reference sequence). With V trimmed by 6 bases and J by 0 bases, 6 bases remained unmatched. The CDR3 spans 15 residues. This CDR3 reads CASRRTGDTSYEQYF. CDR3 bases: TGCGCCAGCAGACGGACAGGGGACACCTCCTACGAGCAGTACTTC.

This clone has just one count. This chain links TRBV18 with TRBJ1-2; 10 bases line up with TRBD1. CDR3 length: 16 residues. The J segment lost 3 bases and the V segment lost 3 bases, leaving 7 bases of the junction unmatched. Germline CDR1 KGHSH, CDR2 LQKENI. As DNA, the CDR3 is TGTGCCAGCTCACCCCTCGGAGGACAGGGGGACTATGGCTACACCTTC. Encoded protein: CASSPLGGQGDYGYTF.

The chain is built from TRBV27 and TRBJ1-2, with 11 bases matching TRBD1. The CDR3 is 18 amino acids. J was trimmed by 8 bases and V by 6 bases; bases with no gene match: 20. The V gene's germline CDR1 is MNHEY and CDR2 SMNVEV (reference sequence). CDR3 DNA sequence: TGTGCCAGCAGCCCTCAGTTTGTAAGGGGACAGGGGGTGGGGGGCTACACCTTC. It yields the protein CASSPQFVRGQGVGGYTF.

This chain uses TRBV2 with TRBJ2-2; the D gene is possibly TRBD2 (5 bases). CDR1 is SNHLY and CDR2 is FYNNEI in the germline V gene. V lost 7 bases, J lost 2 bases, and 11 bases lay in between. This CDR3 has 14 residues. CDR3 coding DNA: TGTGCCAGCAACGCGGGCTTTAACACCGGGGAGCTGTTTTTT. Encoded protein: CASNAGFNTGELFF.

The chain joins TRBV7-2 to TRBJ1-2; 8 bases align to TRBD1. CDR1 and CDR2 from the germline V gene are SGHTA and FQGNSA. Unmatched junction bases numbered 3, after V lost 3 bases and J lost 0 bases. The CDR3 extends over 15 amino acids. The CDR3 sequence is CASSFTGGTNYGYTF. As DNA, the CDR3 is TGTGCCAGCAGCTTCACAGGGGGAACTAACTATGGCTACACCTTC.

This chain links TRBV28 with TRBJ2-5; TRBD2 matches at 8 bases. With V trimmed by 5 bases and J by 0 bases, 11 bases remained unmatched. This CDR3 has 17 amino acids. The germline CDR1 and CDR2 sequences are MDHEN and SYDVKM. CDR3 residues: CASSLSYGGEYQETQYF. The CDR3 DNA follows: TGTGCCAGCAGTCTCTCATACGGGGGGGAGTACCAAGAGACCCAGTACTTC.

As DNA, the CDR3 is TGCGCCAGCAGCCAAGATGGGGGGGCGGCCCTCGAGCAGTACTTC. Its protein product is CASSQDGGAALEQYF. The chain employs TRBV4-1 and TRBJ2-7; D is possibly TRBD2 (7 bases). This CDR3 is 15 amino acids long. V gave up 0 bases and J gave up 6 bases, with 15 bases separating them. Germline assignment: CDR1 MGHRA and CDR2 YSYEKL.

This clone occurred a few times. The chain links TRBV5-4 to TRBJ2-1, with 7 bases identical to TRBD2. With V trimmed by 0 bases and J by 7 bases, 1 base remained unmatched. Germline V gives CDR1 SGHNT, CDR2 YYREEE (reference sequence). This CDR3 has 13 residues. The CDR3 here is CASSLASGNEQFF. The CDR3 DNA follows: TGTGCCAGCAGCTTGGCTAGCGGAAATGAGCAGTTCTTC.

The genes are TRBV9 and TRBJ1-1; the D gene is possibly TRBD1 (5 bases). CDR3 length: 16 amino acids. V was shortened by 0 bases and J by 1 base, with 13 bases between the two germline ends. Per the germline V gene, CDR1 is SGDLS and CDR2 is YYNGEE. The CDR3 sequence: CASSVGSGVTNTEAFF. CDR3 in DNA: TGTGCCAGCAGCGTAGGTTCGGGGGTAACGAACACTGAAGCTTTCTTT. The full variable domain, in which reference TRBV9 and TRBJ1-1 provide the parts outside the CDR3, is DSGVTQTPKHLITATGQRVTLRCSPRSGDLSVYWYQQSLDQGLQFLIQYYNGEERAKGNILERFSAQQFPDLHSELNLSSLELGDSALYFCASSVGSGVTNTEAFFGQGTRLTVV.

The rearrangement uses TRBV5-1 and TRBJ1-2, with a weak D call TRBD1 (6 bases). The germline V gene has CDR1 SGHRS and CDR2 YFSETQ. This CDR3 contains 13 residues. V dropped 4 bases and J dropped 4 bases, with 11 bases sitting between them. The CDR3 here is CASSIGQLYGYTF. CDR3 coding DNA: TGCGCCAGCAGCATAGGACAGCTCTATGGCTACACCTTC.